These T cell receptor beta chains were read from a single sample in a study of CXCR3-negative and CXCR3-positive naive CD8 T cells. Following a re-call of the 5' RACE reads, TCRdb has one entry per CDR3 protein and lacks DNA. This sample contains about 86,000 distinct CDR3 sequences. The sample consisted of naive CXCR3+ CD8+ T cells from blood. The receptors shown here come from a human donor in good health. Some clones in this sample may be carry-over from other donors' samples. Each CDR3 is given with its conserved first and last residue.

V,J,CDR3
TRBV28,TRBJ2-1,CASSLWGAVLYNEQFF
TRBV6-2/TRBV6-3,TRBJ2-7,CASGPAGGFEQYF
TRBV28,TRBJ1-5,CASSRGRGVRQPQHF
TRBV6-2/TRBV6-3,TRBJ2-1,CASSYYGTNYNEQFF
TRBV27,TRBJ1-1,CASSSTGDTEALF
TRBV12-3/TRBV12-4,TRBJ2-1,CASSSNLASEQFF
TRBV5-1,TRBJ2-6,CASSLAYGLAGVAGANVLTF
TRBV28,TRBJ2-3,CASSLWGSGSPADAQYF
TRBV25-1,TRBJ1-2,CATDQGSDGYTF
TRBV3-1,TRBJ2-1,CASSQESGGENEQFF
TRBV27,TRBJ2-7,CASSHGSGAFLSYEQYF
TRBV6-4,TRBJ2-3,CASSDGQGADTQYF
TRBV7-9,TRBJ2-3,CASSYTDRPLMDTQYF
TRBV7-9,TRBJ1-5,CASSLEGGGDQPQHF
TRBV25-1,TRBJ2-2,CASSAAGELFF
TRBV15,TRBJ2-3,CATSRLTSGVSSRGTDTQYF
TRBV7-2,TRBJ2-5,CASRTIGGQETQYF
TRBV28,TRBJ2-5,CASSTRTEAFQETQYF
TRBV28,TRBJ2-6,CASGPGANVLTF
TRBV19,TRBJ2-3,CASSIWATDTQYF
TRBV7-2,TRBJ2-7,CASSLGQGWVRNEQYF
TRBV4-1,TRBJ2-7,CASSQGDEQYF
TRBV6-5,TRBJ2-7,CASSAEGVSYEQYF
TRBV13,TRBJ2-5,CASSSYQETQYF
TRBV5-1,TRBJ1-2,CASSPDSNYGYTF
TRBV27,TRBJ2-7,CASRDAGYEQYF
TRBV6-4,TRBJ1-1,CASSALNTEAFF
TRBV15,TRBJ1-1,CATRDGQGNTEAFF
TRBV13,TRBJ2-7,CASSAGPGRYSYEQYF
TRBV7-3,TRBJ2-1,CASSFPGQGYNEQFF
TRBV27,TRBJ1-2,CASSPKSGYGYTF
TRBV6-2/TRBV6-3,TRBJ2-1,CASTQMDNEQFF
TRBV7-6,TRBJ2-7,CASSFGFTYEQYF
TRBV6-2/TRBV6-3,TRBJ1-4,CASSYAWDSGEKLFF
TRBV5-1,TRBJ1-4,CASSPWGDDSLF
TRBV6-5,TRBJ2-2,CASSYAGGRGAGELFF
TRBV6-2/TRBV6-3,TRBJ2-1,CASSYGGGTNEQFF
TRBV6-1,TRBJ2-2,CASSEMRGTNTGELFF
TRBV12-3/TRBV12-4,TRBJ2-5,CASSLGQGETQYF
TRBV20-1,TRBJ2-5,CSATDWDSTQETQYF